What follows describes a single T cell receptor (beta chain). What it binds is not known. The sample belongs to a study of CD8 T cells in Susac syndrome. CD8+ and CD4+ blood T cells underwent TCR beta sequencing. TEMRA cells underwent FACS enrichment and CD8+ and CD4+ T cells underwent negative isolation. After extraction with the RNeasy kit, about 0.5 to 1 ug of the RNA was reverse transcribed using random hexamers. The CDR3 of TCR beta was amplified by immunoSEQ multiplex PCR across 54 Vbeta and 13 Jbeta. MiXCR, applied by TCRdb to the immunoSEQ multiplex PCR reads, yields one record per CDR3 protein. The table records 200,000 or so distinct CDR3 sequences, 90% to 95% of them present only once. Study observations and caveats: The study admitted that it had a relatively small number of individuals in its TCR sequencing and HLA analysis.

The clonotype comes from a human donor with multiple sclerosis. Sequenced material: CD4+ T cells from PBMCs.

CDR3 DNA: TGTGCCAGCAGCGTAGCAGCGGGAGGCGGCGAGACCCAGTACTTC. This encodes CASSVAAGGGETQYF. The chain carries TRBV9 and TRBJ2-5; 9 bases match TRBD2. The CDR3 loop spans 15 amino acids. V lost 0 bases, J lost 5 bases, and 5 bases stayed unmatched. Per germline, CDR1 SGDLS and CDR2 YYNGEE.